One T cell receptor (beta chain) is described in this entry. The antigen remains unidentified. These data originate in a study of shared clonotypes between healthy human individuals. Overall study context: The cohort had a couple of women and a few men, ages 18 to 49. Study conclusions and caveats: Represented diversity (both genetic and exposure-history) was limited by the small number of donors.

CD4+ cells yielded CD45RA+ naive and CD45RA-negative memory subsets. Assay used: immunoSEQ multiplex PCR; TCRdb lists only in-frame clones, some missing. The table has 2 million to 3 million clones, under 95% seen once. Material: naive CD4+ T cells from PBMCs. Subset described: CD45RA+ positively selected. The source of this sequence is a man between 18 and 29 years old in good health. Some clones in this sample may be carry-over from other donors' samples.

Here the CDR3 reads CASSLEVFMETQYF. The CDR3 DNA reads TGCGCCAGCAGCTTGGAGGTTTTTATGGAGACCCAGTACTTC. V and J are TRBV5-1 and TRBJ2-5; D uncertain. The ends were cut back, 0 bases at V and 5 bases at J, with 11 bases in the middle. Germline V gene sequence: CDR1 SGHRS, CDR2 YFSETQ. This CDR3 has 14 residues.